This T cell receptor beta chain emerged from a study of response to subunit inactivated influenza vaccine. Findings and caveats of the study: New T cells are recruited in small numbers by each seasonal influenza vaccination, according to the authors' suggestion.

Via MiXCR, TCRdb re-called the RT-PCR reads, giving one row per CDR3 protein. The sample has more than 700,000 distinct CDR3 sequences; 21% are singletons. Worth noting for this clonotype: Its cognate antigen is unknown.

V dropped 3 bases and J dropped 0 bases, with 20 bases sitting between them. The CDR3 spans 17 residues. Looked up from germline, CDR1 is DFQATT and CDR2 is SNEGSKA (reference sequence). The receptor comes from a man between 50 and 59 years old who received an inactivated influenza vaccine. Sequencing was performed on PBMCs from blood, taken 4 to 6 days after vaccination. The chain uses TRBV20-1 and TRBJ2-5; maybe TRBD2 (5 bases). The CDR3: CSARRVRRIQYQETQYF. The CDR3 DNA reads TGCAGTGCTAGGCGGGTTCGCAGAATTCAGTACCAAGAGACCCAGTACTTC.